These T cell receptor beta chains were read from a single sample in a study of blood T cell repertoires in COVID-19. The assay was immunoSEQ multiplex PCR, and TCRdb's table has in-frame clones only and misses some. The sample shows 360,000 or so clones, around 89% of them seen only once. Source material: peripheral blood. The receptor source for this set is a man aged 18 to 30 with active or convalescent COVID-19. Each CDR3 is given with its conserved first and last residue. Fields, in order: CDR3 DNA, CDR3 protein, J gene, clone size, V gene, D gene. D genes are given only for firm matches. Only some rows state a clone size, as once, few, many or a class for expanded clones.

TGTGCCAGCAGCCAGGACAATAATTCACCCCTCCACTTT CASSQDNNSPLHF TRBJ1-6 NA TRBV6-4 NA
TGTGCCACCAGGGGACAGGGGCAACTCAATGAGCAGTTCTTC CATRGQGQLNEQFF TRBJ2-1 NA TRBV24-1 TRBD1
TGTGCCAGCCGGGACAGTCCCAATGAGCAGTTCTTC CASRDSPNEQFF TRBJ2-1 NA TRBV3-1/TRBV3-2 TRBD1
TGTGCCAGCAGCCCCCACAGGGGTGGATCACCCCTCCACTTT CASSPHRGGSPLHF TRBJ1-6 NA TRBV9 TRBD1
TGTGCCAGCAGGGAGCAGGGGGCCTGGACTGAAGCTTTCTTT CASREQGAWTEAFF TRBJ1-1 NA TRBV5-6 TRBD1
TGTGCCTGGAGACTCCCGGGACTGGTTTACAATGAGCAGTTCTTC CAWRLPGLVYNEQFF TRBJ2-1 NA TRBV30 NA
TGTGCCAGCAGCTTGGGAGGTGCAAACTATGGCTACACCTTC CASSLGGANYGYTF TRBJ1-2 NA TRBV5-4 NA
TGTGCCAGCAGCTGGACAGAAAAAGGAAACACCATATATTTT CASSWTEKGNTIYF TRBJ1-3 NA TRBV5-6 NA
TGTGCCAGCAGTTTCTCCCTGACAGGGAACACTGAAGCTTTCTTT CASSFSLTGNTEAFF TRBJ1-1 NA TRBV28 NA
TGTGCCAGCACAAGTTCGGGGGTAGTTAATGAGCAGTTCTTC CASTSSGVVNEQFF TRBJ2-1 NA TRBV25-1 NA
TGTGCCAGCAGTTACCCAACAGGGGGAGTCCCCTGTGGCGCCTACGAGCAGTACTTC CASSYPTGGVPCGAYEQYF TRBJ2-7 once TRBV6-7 TRBD1
TGTGCCAGCAGCTTAGATCGTTATAGCTGGGAGACCCAGTACTTC CASSLDRYSWETQYF TRBJ2-5 NA TRBV11-2 NA
TGTGCCAGCAGCTTAGGGGCCACAGATACGCAGTATTTT CASSLGATDTQYF TRBJ2-3 NA TRBV7-2 NA
TGTGCCAGCAGTTTTGGCTCAGGGAGGAGGCCCCAGCATTTT CASSFGSGRRPQHF TRBJ1-5 NA TRBV28 NA
TGTGCCAGTAGTATTGGGTTTCCTAGCACTGAAGCTTTCTTT CASSIGFPSTEAFF TRBJ1-1 NA TRBV19 NA
TGTGCCAGCAGCGTAGGGCTCAGTGACTTTGAAGCTTTCTTT CASSVGLSDFEAFF TRBJ1-1 NA TRBV9 NA
TGTGCCAGCTCACAGGACAGGGTGAACACTGAAGCTTTCTTT CASSQDRVNTEAFF TRBJ1-1 once TRBV18 TRBD1
TGTGCCACCAGTGATTCCGCCCGGACAATGGACACAGATACGCAGTATTTT CATSDSARTMDTDTQYF TRBJ2-3 NA TRBV24-1 NA
TGCAGCTCCGCCGGGAGTGGCACCGGGGAGCTGTTTTTT CSSAGSGTGELFF TRBJ2-2 NA TRBV29-1 NA
TGTGCCAGTAGTATAGATCCCAACAGGGGGCCTGGCTACACCTTC CASSIDPNRGPGYTF TRBJ1-2 NA TRBV19 TRBD1
TGTGCCAGCTCACAAACTAGCGGATCTAGCACAGATACGCAGTATTTT CASSQTSGSSTDTQYF TRBJ2-3 NA TRBV18 TRBD2
TGTGCCAGCAGCCAAGACAGCTATGGGGGCTACACCTTC CASSQDSYGGYTF TRBJ1-2 NA TRBV6-5 NA